The rows below give T cell receptor beta chains drawn from one sample of a study of cytomegalovirus exposure and HLA in healthy donors. Sequenced by immunoSEQ multiplex PCR; TCRdb stores in-frame clones only, minus some. The data hold 200,000 to 250,000 clones, with 77% observed a single time. Specimen: PBMCs. The source is a woman aged 55-70 years in good health and CMV-seropositive. Each CDR3 is given with its conserved first and last residue. Fields, in order: clone size, D gene, J gene, V gene, CDR3 protein, CDR3 DNA. A D gene is named only where the DNA matches it firmly. Only some rows state a clone size, as once, few, many or a class for expanded clones.

clone_size: -; d_call: -; j_call: TRBJ2-7; v_call: TRBV4-1; cdr3_aa: CASRSTTRVWRDSYEQYF; cdr3_nt: TGCGCCAGCAGGAGTACTACCAGGGTTTGGCGGGACTCCTACGAGCAGTACTTC
clone_size: -; d_call: -; j_call: TRBJ1-5; v_call: TRBV18; cdr3_aa: CASSPGAGNQPQHF; cdr3_nt: TGTGCCAGCTCACCAGGAGCAGGGAATCAGCCCCAGCATTTT
clone_size: -; d_call: -; j_call: TRBJ2-7; v_call: TRBV28; cdr3_aa: CASSDSAYEQYF; cdr3_nt: TGTGCCAGCAGTGACAGCGCCTACGAGCAGTACTTC
clone_size: few; d_call: TRBD2; j_call: TRBJ2-3; v_call: TRBV7-9; cdr3_aa: CASSPAGTSGRASTDTQYF; cdr3_nt: TGTGCCAGCAGCCCCGCCGGGACTAGCGGGAGGGCTAGCACAGATACGCAGTATTTT
clone_size: -; d_call: -; j_call: TRBJ1-4; v_call: TRBV30; cdr3_aa: CAWGPGVLNEKLFF; cdr3_nt: TGTGCCTGGGGCCCGGGGGTCCTTAATGAAAAACTGTTTTTT
clone_size: -; d_call: TRBD1; j_call: TRBJ1-2; v_call: TRBV7-2; cdr3_aa: CASSLVGGRGYTF; cdr3_nt: TGTGCCAGCAGCTTAGTAGGGGGCAGAGGCTACACCTTC
clone_size: -; d_call: -; j_call: TRBJ1-4; v_call: TRBV7-2; cdr3_aa: CASSLGGGGGEKLFF; cdr3_nt: TGTGCCAGCAGCTTAGGGGGAGGTGGGGGTGAAAAACTGTTTTTT
clone_size: -; d_call: -; j_call: TRBJ1-6; v_call: TRBV11-3; cdr3_aa: CASSLGLHSPLHF; cdr3_nt: TGTGCCAGCAGCCTGGGACTGCATTCACCCCTCCACTTT
clone_size: -; d_call: -; j_call: TRBJ2-7; v_call: TRBV28; cdr3_aa: CASSTRFPSEQYF; cdr3_nt: TGTGCCAGCAGTACCAGGTTCCCCTCCGAGCAGTACTTC
clone_size: -; d_call: -; j_call: TRBJ2-6; v_call: TRBV7-3; cdr3_aa: CASSLFGDGANVLTF; cdr3_nt: TGTGCCAGCAGCTTATTCGGGGATGGGGCCAACGTCCTGACTTTC
clone_size: once; d_call: TRBD1; j_call: TRBJ2-7; v_call: TRBV4-1; cdr3_aa: CASSQGQGAPYEQYF; cdr3_nt: TGCGCCAGCAGCCAAGGACAGGGGGCCCCCTACGAGCAGTACTTC
clone_size: -; d_call: -; j_call: TRBJ1-2; v_call: TRBV25-1; cdr3_aa: CASSESSGYTF; cdr3_nt: TGTGCCAGCAGTGAGAGTAGTGGCTACACCTTC
clone_size: -; d_call: -; j_call: TRBJ2-5; v_call: TRBV7-9; cdr3_aa: CASSRQETQYF; cdr3_nt: TGTGCCAGCAGCCGCCAAGAGACCCAGTACTTC
clone_size: -; d_call: -; j_call: TRBJ2-1; v_call: TRBV2; cdr3_aa: CASSFAAGGGNEQFF; cdr3_nt: TGTGCCAGCAGTTTCGCAGCGGGTGGAGGTAATGAGCAGTTCTTC
clone_size: few; d_call: TRBD1; j_call: TRBJ1-1; v_call: TRBV11-2; cdr3_aa: CASSLSTGGFTEAFF; cdr3_nt: TGTGCCAGCAGCTTATCGACAGGGGGCTTCACTGAAGCTTTCTTT
clone_size: -; d_call: TRBD2; j_call: TRBJ2-5; v_call: TRBV5-4; cdr3_aa: CASSSASGYQETQYF; cdr3_nt: TGTGCCAGCAGCTCCGCTAGCGGGTACCAAGAGACCCAGTACTTC
clone_size: -; d_call: TRBD1; j_call: TRBJ1-1; v_call: TRBV13; cdr3_aa: CASSITGQGFKAFF; cdr3_nt: TGTGCCAGCAGCATAACCGGACAGGGATTTAAAGCTTTCTTT
clone_size: -; d_call: -; j_call: TRBJ1-1; v_call: TRBV4-2; cdr3_aa: CASSQDPGGYEAFF; cdr3_nt: TGTGCCAGCAGCCAAGATCCTGGCGGCTATGAAGCTTTCTTT
clone_size: few; d_call: -; j_call: TRBJ1-1; v_call: TRBV15; cdr3_aa: CATSRDYREAFF; cdr3_nt: TGTGCCACCAGCAGAGATTACAGAGAAGCTTTCTTT
clone_size: -; d_call: TRBD1; j_call: TRBJ2-2; v_call: TRBV27; cdr3_aa: CASSPWDRAHDTGELFF; cdr3_nt: TGTGCCAGCAGTCCCTGGGACAGGGCCCACGACACCGGGGAGCTGTTTTTT
clone_size: -; d_call: -; j_call: TRBJ2-5; v_call: TRBV9; cdr3_aa: CASSVGLAANQETQYF; cdr3_nt: TGTGCCAGCAGCGTAGGATTAGCGGCGAACCAAGAGACCCAGTACTTC
clone_size: few; d_call: TRBD1; j_call: TRBJ1-1; v_call: TRBV9; cdr3_aa: CASSPEVAGGGTEAFF; cdr3_nt: TGTGCCAGCAGCCCGGAGGTAGCAGGGGGCGGCACTGAAGCTTTCTTT
clone_size: -; d_call: TRBD1; j_call: TRBJ1-6; v_call: TRBV30; cdr3_aa: CALGTVGNSPLHF; cdr3_nt: TGTGCCTTGGGGACAGTAGGAAATTCACCCCTCCACTTT
clone_size: -; d_call: TRBD1; j_call: TRBJ2-6; v_call: TRBV9; cdr3_aa: CASSAGTGGSGANVLTF; cdr3_nt: TGTGCCAGCAGCGCCGGGACAGGGGGTTCTGGGGCCAACGTCCTGACTTTC
clone_size: -; d_call: -; j_call: TRBJ2-5; v_call: TRBV11-1; cdr3_aa: CASSVGGGPETQYF; cdr3_nt: TGTGCCAGCAGCGTAGGGGGGGGGCCGGAGACCCAGTACTTC
clone_size: once; d_call: TRBD2; j_call: TRBJ2-5; v_call: TRBV5-1; cdr3_aa: CASSQPGLAGAKVGAETQYF; cdr3_nt: TGCGCCAGCAGCCAACCGGGACTAGCGGGAGCAAAGGTCGGGGCAGAGACCCAGTACTTC
clone_size: -; d_call: -; j_call: TRBJ2-1; v_call: TRBV7-9; cdr3_aa: CASSFVREQFF; cdr3_nt: TGTGCCAGCAGCTTCGTCAGAGAGCAGTTCTTC
clone_size: -; d_call: -; j_call: TRBJ2-3; v_call: TRBV5-1; cdr3_aa: CASSWGTAGLADTQYF; cdr3_nt: TGCGCCAGCAGCTGGGGGACAGCGGGCCTTGCAGATACGCAGTATTTT
clone_size: -; d_call: -; j_call: TRBJ2-5; v_call: TRBV5-1; cdr3_aa: CASSLGLDLQETQYF; cdr3_nt: TGCGCCAGCAGCTTGGGGTTGGACTTACAAGAGACCCAGTACTTC
clone_size: -; d_call: -; j_call: TRBJ1-3; v_call: TRBV28; cdr3_aa: CASSLGSGGGNTIYF; cdr3_nt: TGTGCCAGCAGTTTGGGTAGCGGGGGCGGAAACACCATATATTTT
clone_size: few; d_call: -; j_call: TRBJ2-7; v_call: TRBV4-3; cdr3_aa: CASSLHPGLTSSSYEQYF; cdr3_nt: TGCGCCAGCAGCCTCCATCCTGGACTGACCTCAAGCTCCTACGAGCAGTACTTC
clone_size: -; d_call: TRBD2; j_call: TRBJ2-1; v_call: TRBV19; cdr3_aa: CASTSGLAGGHEQFF; cdr3_nt: TGTGCCAGTACCTCGGGACTAGCGGGGGGACATGAGCAGTTCTTC
clone_size: -; d_call: -; j_call: TRBJ2-2; v_call: TRBV6-1; cdr3_aa: CASSEMVANTGELFF; cdr3_nt: TGTGCCAGCAGTGAAATGGTAGCGAACACCGGGGAGCTGTTTTTT
clone_size: -; d_call: TRBD1; j_call: TRBJ2-4; v_call: TRBV5-4; cdr3_aa: CASTVGGTENIQYF; cdr3_nt: TGTGCCAGCACCGTGGGTGGGACAGAAAACATTCAGTACTTC
clone_size: -; d_call: -; j_call: TRBJ1-2; v_call: TRBV5-1; cdr3_aa: CASRAGRAQPEGYTF; cdr3_nt: TGCGCCAGCAGGGCGGGTAGGGCACAGCCGGAGGGCTACACCTTC
clone_size: -; d_call: TRBD1; j_call: TRBJ2-7; v_call: TRBV28; cdr3_aa: CASSLRTGGSYEQYF; cdr3_nt: TGTGCCAGCAGCCTCCGGACAGGGGGATCCTACGAGCAGTACTTC
clone_size: few; d_call: TRBD2; j_call: TRBJ2-7; v_call: TRBV5-4; cdr3_aa: CASSPELAGETRQYF; cdr3_nt: TGTGCCAGCAGCCCTGAACTAGCGGGAGAGACGCGGCAGTACTTC
clone_size: -; d_call: TRBD2; j_call: TRBJ2-2; v_call: TRBV9; cdr3_aa: CASSVGGANTGELFF; cdr3_nt: TGTGCCAGCAGCGTCGGGGGGGCCAACACCGGGGAGCTGTTTTTT
clone_size: once; d_call: TRBD2; j_call: TRBJ2-3; v_call: TRBV9; cdr3_aa: CASSASLRGGVDTQYF; cdr3_nt: TGTGCCAGCAGCGCCTCTCTTCGCGGGGGGGTTGATACGCAGTATTTT
clone_size: -; d_call: -; j_call: TRBJ2-5; v_call: TRBV18; cdr3_aa: CASRGSQQETQYF; cdr3_nt: TGTGCCAGTAGGGGCTCCCAACAAGAGACCCAGTACTTC
clone_size: -; d_call: -; j_call: TRBJ2-3; v_call: TRBV19; cdr3_aa: CASSIDQGGSDTQYF; cdr3_nt: TGTGCCAGTAGTATAGATCAGGGGGGCTCCGATACGCAGTATTTT
clone_size: -; d_call: -; j_call: TRBJ1-1; v_call: TRBV28; cdr3_aa: CASRGTTENTEAFF; cdr3_nt: TGTGCCAGCAGGGGAACGACAGAGAACACTGAAGCTTTCTTT
clone_size: -; d_call: -; j_call: TRBJ2-3; v_call: TRBV4-2; cdr3_aa: CASAPGIQIADTQYF; cdr3_nt: TGTGCCAGCGCCCCCGGGATTCAAATTGCAGATACGCAGTATTTT
clone_size: -; d_call: TRBD2; j_call: TRBJ2-5; v_call: TRBV5-4; cdr3_aa: CASSLVGGGETQYF; cdr3_nt: TGTGCCAGCAGCTTGGTGGGGGGGGGAGAGACCCAGTACTTC
clone_size: -; d_call: -; j_call: TRBJ1-2; v_call: TRBV19; cdr3_aa: CASRETATKGYTF; cdr3_nt: TGTGCCAGTCGGGAGACAGCTACCAAAGGCTACACCTTC
clone_size: -; d_call: TRBD1; j_call: TRBJ2-6; v_call: TRBV5-4; cdr3_aa: CASSQRTGPGANVLTF; cdr3_nt: TGTGCCAGCAGCCAACGGACAGGGCCCGGGGCCAACGTCCTGACTTTC
clone_size: -; d_call: TRBD1; j_call: TRBJ1-2; v_call: TRBV5-1; cdr3_aa: CASSCETGGCGYTF; cdr3_nt: TGCGCCAGCAGCTGCGAGACAGGGGGCTGCGGCTACACCTTC
clone_size: -; d_call: TRBD2; j_call: TRBJ2-7; v_call: TRBV7-6; cdr3_aa: CASSLGNSGSSYEQYF; cdr3_nt: TGTGCCAGCAGCTTAGGCAATAGCGGGAGCTCCTACGAGCAGTACTTC
clone_size: -; d_call: -; j_call: TRBJ1-5; v_call: TRBV6-1; cdr3_aa: CASSEAGGLWEPQHF; cdr3_nt: TGTGCCAGCAGTGAAGCGGGAGGGCTTTGGGAGCCCCAGCATTTT
clone_size: -; d_call: TRBD1; j_call: TRBJ1-5; v_call: TRBV19; cdr3_aa: CASSIKGQGGGQPQHF; cdr3_nt: TGTGCCAGTAGTATTAAAGGACAGGGCGGAGGTCAGCCCCAGCATTTT
clone_size: once; d_call: TRBD1; j_call: TRBJ1-5; v_call: TRBV28; cdr3_aa: CASSFGTGYQPQHF; cdr3_nt: TGTGCCAGCAGTTTCGGGACAGGCTATCAGCCCCAGCATTTT
clone_size: -; d_call: -; j_call: TRBJ1-4; v_call: TRBV5-6; cdr3_aa: CASSLSRAVANEKLFF; cdr3_nt: TGTGCCAGCAGCTTGTCGAGGGCGGTGGCTAATGAAAAACTGTTTTTT
clone_size: -; d_call: -; j_call: TRBJ2-7; v_call: TRBV10-3; cdr3_aa: CAISPTGTSYEQYF; cdr3_nt: TGTGCCATTAGCCCTACAGGGACCTCCTACGAGCAGTACTTC
clone_size: -; d_call: TRBD2; j_call: TRBJ2-7; v_call: TRBV5-1; cdr3_aa: CASSFSSGSSYEQYF; cdr3_nt: TGCGCCAGCAGCTTCAGTAGCGGGAGCTCCTACGAGCAGTACTTC
clone_size: -; d_call: -; j_call: TRBJ1-5; v_call: TRBV4-1; cdr3_aa: CASSQGQVSNQPQHF; cdr3_nt: TGCGCCAGCAGCCAAGGACAGGTTAGCAATCAGCCCCAGCATTTT